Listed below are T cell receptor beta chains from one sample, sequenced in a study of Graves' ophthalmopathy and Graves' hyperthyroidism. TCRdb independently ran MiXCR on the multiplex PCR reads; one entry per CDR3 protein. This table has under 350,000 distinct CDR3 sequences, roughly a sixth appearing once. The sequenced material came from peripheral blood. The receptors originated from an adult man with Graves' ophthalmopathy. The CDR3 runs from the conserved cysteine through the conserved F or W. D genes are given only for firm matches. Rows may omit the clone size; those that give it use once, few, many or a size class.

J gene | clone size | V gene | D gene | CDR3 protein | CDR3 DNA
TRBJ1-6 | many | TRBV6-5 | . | CASSYGDTNSPLHF | TGTGCCAGCAGTTACGGGGACACGAATTCACCCCTCCACTTT
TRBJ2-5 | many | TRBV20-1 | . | CSARDGGTQYF | TGCAGTGCTAGAGATGGAGGGACCCAGTACTTC
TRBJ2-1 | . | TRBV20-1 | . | CSTRQGLEYEQFF | TGCAGCACGAGACAGGGACTCGAGTACGAGCAGTTCTTC
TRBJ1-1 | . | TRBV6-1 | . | CASSEWASDTEAFF | TGTGCCAGCAGTGAGTGGGCATCGGACACTGAAGCTTTCTTT
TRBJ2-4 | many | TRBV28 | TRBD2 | CASSLGRGAVKNTQYF | TGTGCCAGCAGTTTAGGGCGGGGGGCGGTCAAAAACACTCAGTACTTC
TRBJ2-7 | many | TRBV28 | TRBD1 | CASSWDREAYEQYF | TGTGCCAGCAGTTGGGACAGGGAGGCCTACGAGCAGTACTTC
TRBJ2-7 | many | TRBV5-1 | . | CASSLGGLSYEQYF | TGCGCCAGCAGCTTGGGAGGATTATCCTACGAGCAGTACTTC
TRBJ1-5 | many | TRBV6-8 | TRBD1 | CASSPRTGRAQPQHF | TGTGCCAGCAGTCCACGGACAGGGCGCGCTCAGCCCCAGCATTTT
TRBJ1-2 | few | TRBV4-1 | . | CASSHLPEGWGSPLASGYTF | TGCGCCAGCAGCCATCTGCCCGAGGGATGGGGCAGCCCCCTTGCGAGTGGCTACACCTTC
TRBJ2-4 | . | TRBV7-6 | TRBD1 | CASSNPGGTAKNIQYF | TGTGCCAGCAGCAATCCAGGGGGCACGGCCAAAAACATTCAGTACTTC
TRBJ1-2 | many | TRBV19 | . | CASSPVGSDQGYGYTF | TGTGCCAGTAGTCCCGTGGGATCGGACCAGGGGTATGGCTACACCTTC
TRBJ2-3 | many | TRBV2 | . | CASRKDTQYF | TGTGCCAGCAGGAAAGATACGCAGTATTTT
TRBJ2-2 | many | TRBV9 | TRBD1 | CASSVRGYNTGELFF | TGTGCCAGCAGCGTCAGGGGGTATAACACCGGGGAGCTGTTTTTT
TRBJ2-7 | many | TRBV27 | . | CASSSPQQYF | TGTGCCAGCAGTTCCCCCCAGCAGTACTTC
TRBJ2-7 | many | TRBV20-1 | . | CSARVSGAYEQYF | TGCAGTGCTAGAGTAAGCGGCGCCTACGAGCAGTACTTC
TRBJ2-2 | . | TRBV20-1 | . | CSARRQGTTGELFF | TGCAGTGCTAGGAGGCAGGGGACCACCGGGGAGCTGTTTTTT
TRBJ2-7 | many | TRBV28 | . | CASSSLGVLNEQYF | TGTGCCAGCAGTAGCCTAGGGGTCTTAAACGAGCAGTACTTC
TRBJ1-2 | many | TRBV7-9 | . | CASSLSGLHGYTF | TGTGCCAGCAGCTTATCCGGACTTCATGGCTACACCTTC
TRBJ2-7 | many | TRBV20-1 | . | CSARDLSTYEQYF | TGCAGTGCTAGAGATCTCAGTACCTACGAGCAGTACTTC
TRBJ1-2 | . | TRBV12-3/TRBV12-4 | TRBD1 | CASSSGTGVQGYTF | TGTGCCAGCAGTTCAGGGACAGGGGTCCAAGGCTACACCTTC
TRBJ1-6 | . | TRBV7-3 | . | CASSFEGRSSPLHF | TGTGCCAGCAGTTTTGAGGGGCGAAGTTCACCCCTCCACTTT
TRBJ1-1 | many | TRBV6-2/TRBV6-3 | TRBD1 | CASKRDPRGRSLNTEAFF | TGTGCCAGCAAACGAGACCCCAGGGGGAGATCCCTGAACACTGAAGCTTTCTTT
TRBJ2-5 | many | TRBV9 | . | CASSVCCRGGEETQYF | TGTGCCAGCAGCGTATGCTGCAGAGGGGGGGAAGAGACCCAGTACTTC
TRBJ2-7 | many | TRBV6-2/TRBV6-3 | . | CASNPGASYEQYF | TGTGCCAGCAATCCGGGAGCGTCCTACGAGCAGTACTTC
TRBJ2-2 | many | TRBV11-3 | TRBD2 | CASSPGRAGELFF | TGTGCCAGCAGCCCCGGGAGGGCCGGGGAGCTGTTTTTT
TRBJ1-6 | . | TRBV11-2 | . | CASSFDLSPLHF | TGCGCCAGCAGCTTCGACTTGTCACCCCTCCACTTT
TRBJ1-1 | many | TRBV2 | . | CASSQDGGSGAFF | TGTGCCAGCAGTCAAGATGGAGGGTCGGGAGCTTTCTTT
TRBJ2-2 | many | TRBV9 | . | CASSLSEEELFF | TGTGCCAGCAGCCTTAGCGAGGAGGAGCTGTTTTTT
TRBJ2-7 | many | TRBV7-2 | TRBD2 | CASSLRASGVYEQYF | TGTGCCAGCAGCTTACGGGCTAGCGGGGTGTACGAGCAGTACTTC
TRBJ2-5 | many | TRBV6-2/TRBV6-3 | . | CASSYATDQETQYF | TGTGCCAGCAGTTACGCGACAGACCAAGAGACCCAGTACTTC
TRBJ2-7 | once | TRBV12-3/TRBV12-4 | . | CASSLSSGYAEQYF | TGTGCCAGCAGTTTGAGCTCCGGATATGCCGAGCAGTACTTC
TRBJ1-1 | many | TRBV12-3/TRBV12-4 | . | CASSNEIEVSPANTEAFF | TGTGCCAGCAGTAATGAAATCGAAGTATCACCCGCCAACACTGAAGCTTTCTTT
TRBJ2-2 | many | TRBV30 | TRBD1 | CAWSTGGMAGELFF | TGTGCCTGGAGTACAGGGGGGATGGCCGGGGAGCTGTTTTTT
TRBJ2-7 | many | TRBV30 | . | CAWSVDASEQYF | TGTGCCTGGAGTGTAGATGCGTCCGAGCAGTACTTC
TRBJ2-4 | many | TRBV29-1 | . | CSAGMDSGNIQYF | TGCAGCGCGGGGATGGACAGTGGGAACATTCAGTACTTC
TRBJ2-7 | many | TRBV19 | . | CATPQGHIFYEQYF | TGTGCCACTCCGCAGGGACACATTTTCTACGAGCAGTACTTC